This TCR beta chain was documented in a study of T cells in Graves' hyperthyroidism and ophthalmopathy. Amplified TCR beta CDR3 regions came from RNA transcripts. HTBI primers were employed in a first-round RT-PCR of the TCR CDR3. A single record per CDR3 protein comes from TCRdb applying MiXCR to the multiplex PCR reads. The sample includes around 300,000 distinct CDR3 sequences, roughly 13% of them seen just once. This clonotype was picked up many times. Its antigen remains unknown. Study findings and constraints: Blood also held most thyroid clonotypes expanded beyond 0.001. A 13 V-J model separated ophthalmopathy from stable hyperthyroidism.

Patients with uncontrolled infections, other autoimmune diseases, pregnancy or lactation were excluded. Fresh peripheral blood, 8 to 10 ml, was the source of the PBMCs. This clonotype was sampled from a woman aged 40 to 55 with Graves' hyperthyroidism. The sample comprised blood.

This CDR3 is CASSQVWGDGELFF. The CDR3 bases are TGTGCCAGCAGCCAAGTCTGGGGAGACGGGGAGCTGTTTTTT. The chain couples TRBV14 to TRBJ2-2, with D perhaps matching TRBD2 (5 bases). This CDR3 contains 14 residues. The germline gives CDR1 SGHDN, CDR2 FVKESK. V lost 1 base, J lost 7 bases, and 10 bases lay in between.